This T cell receptor beta chain was observed in a study of radiation and T cells in renal cell carcinoma. The germline V and J ends were trimmed by 4 bases and 3 bases, with 6 bases remaining between them. Germline V gene sequence: CDR1 LNHDA, CDR2 SQIVND (reference sequence). The CDR3 runs to 12 residues. Findings and caveats of the study: Pretreatment tumor biopsies were lacking, so baseline clonotypes are unknown.

Time point indicated: blood 4 weeks post-SBRT, at nephrectomy. Indicated treatment: 15 Gy SBRT to primary tumor, nephrectomy 4 weeks later. Nephrectomy followed 15 Gy stereotactic body radiation by 4 weeks. Serial blood draws occurred at baseline and 2 and 4 weeks post-SBRT. About this clone: As yet, its antigen is unknown.

TCRdb's copy holds only in-frame clones and misses some; the assay was immunoSEQ multiplex PCR. The data hold around 180,000 clones, with about nine tenths observed a single time. The V gene is TRBV19, the J gene TRBJ1-2; no reliable D call. The sequence derives from a woman in her fifties or sixties with renal cell carcinoma. The sample here was blood, taken from a patient whose treatment included radiotherapy and nephrectomy. CDR3 DNA sequence: TGTGCCAGTAGTACTAGAGACTATGGCTACACCTTC. Protein: CASSTRDYGYTF.